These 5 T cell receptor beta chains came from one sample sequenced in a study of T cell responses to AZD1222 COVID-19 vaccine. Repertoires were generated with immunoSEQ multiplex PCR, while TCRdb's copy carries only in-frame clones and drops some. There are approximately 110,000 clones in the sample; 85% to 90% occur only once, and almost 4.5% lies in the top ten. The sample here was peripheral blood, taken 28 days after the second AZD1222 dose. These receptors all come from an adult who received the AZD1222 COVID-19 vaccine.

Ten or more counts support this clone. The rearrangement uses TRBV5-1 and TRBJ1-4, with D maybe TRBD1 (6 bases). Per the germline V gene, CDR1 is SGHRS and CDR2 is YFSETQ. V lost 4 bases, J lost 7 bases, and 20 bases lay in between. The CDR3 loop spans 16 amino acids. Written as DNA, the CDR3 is TGCGCCAGCAGCCGGGACACCGGCGTCTCGTCTGAAAAACTGTTTTTT. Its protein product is CASSRDTGVSSEKLFF.

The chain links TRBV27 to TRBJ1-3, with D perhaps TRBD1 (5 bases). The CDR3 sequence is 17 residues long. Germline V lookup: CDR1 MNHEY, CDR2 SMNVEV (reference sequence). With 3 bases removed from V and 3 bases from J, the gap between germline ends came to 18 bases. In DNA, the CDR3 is TGTGCCAGCAGTTTGCGGGGGAGGGCCCGAGGTGGAAACACCATATATTTT. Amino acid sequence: CASSLRGRARGGNTIYF.

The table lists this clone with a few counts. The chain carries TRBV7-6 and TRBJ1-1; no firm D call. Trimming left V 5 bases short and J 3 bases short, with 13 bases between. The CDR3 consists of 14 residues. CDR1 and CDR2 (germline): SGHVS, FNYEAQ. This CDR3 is CASSPRPGDTEAFF. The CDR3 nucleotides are TGTGCCAGCAGCCCCCGGCCGGGCGACACTGAAGCTTTCTTT. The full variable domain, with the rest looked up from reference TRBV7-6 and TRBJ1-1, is GAGVSQSPRYKVTKRGQDVALRCDPISGHVSLYWYRQALGQGPEFLTYFNYEAQQDKSGLPNDRFSAERPEGSISTLTIQRTEQRDSAMYRCASSPRPGDTEAFFGQGTRLTVV.

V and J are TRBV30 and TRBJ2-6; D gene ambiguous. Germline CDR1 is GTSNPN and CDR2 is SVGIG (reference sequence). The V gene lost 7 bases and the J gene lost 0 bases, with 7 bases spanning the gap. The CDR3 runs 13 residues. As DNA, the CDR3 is TGTGCCTTGACAACCTCTGGGGCCAACGTCCTGACTTTC. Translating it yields CALTTSGANVLTF.

The CDR3 DNA reads TGTGCCAGCAGCCAACGGACAGCAACTGAAGCTTTCTTT. Its protein product is CASSQRTATEAFF. V is TRBV28 and J is TRBJ1-1; maybe TRBD1 (6 bases). Germline V lookup: CDR1 MDHEN, CDR2 SYDVKM. Deletions cut 6 bases from V and 5 bases from J, with 13 bases between. CDR3 length: 13 amino acids.